These 5 T cell receptor beta chains came from one sample sequenced in a study of control samples from healthy donors and cancer patients. Some clones are missing from TCRdb's copy, which holds only in-frame ones; the method was immunoSEQ multiplex PCR. The sample records fewer than 70,000 clones, about 85% being singletons. The sample comprised PBMCs. Source of these receptors: a man in his sixties with head and neck cancer.

The chain uses TRBV4-2 and TRBJ2-3; D gene uncertain. The CDR3 length is 16 residues. V was cut by 0 bases and J by 2 bases, with 12 bases left in between. The germline CDR1 and CDR2 sequences are LGHNA and YNFKEQ. DNA for the CDR3: TGTGCCAGCAGCCAAGAACCCGTTGGCTTCACAGATACGCAGTATTTT. Translated, it gives CASSQEPVGFTDTQYF.

The rearrangement uses TRBV12-3 or TRBV12-4 and TRBJ2-1, with D possibly matching TRBD1 (6 bases). The CDR3 extends over 13 amino acids. Trimming removed 5 bases from V and 10 bases from J, with 15 bases in between. CDR3 protein: CASSITGSAEQFF. DNA for the CDR3: TGTGCCAGCAGTATTACAGGGTCGGCGGAGCAGTTCTTC.

This chain joins TRBV21-1 and TRBJ1-4; the table's D call of TRBD1 was not tested on the DNA. TRBV21-1 is noted as a pseudogene. The CDR3 has 12 amino acids. CDR3 in DNA: TGTGCCAGCCCGACAGGAAGTGAAAAACTGTTTTTT. It codes for CASPTGSEKLFF.

The CDR3 nucleotides read TGTGCCAGCAGCCGGTTGAATTCCGGGGAGCAGTACTTC. Translating it yields CASSRLNSGEQYF. This sequence joins TRBV3-1 (or the pseudogene TRBV3-2) and TRBJ2-7; D call uncertain. V lost 4 bases to trimming and J lost 7 bases, with 14 bases between them. The germline V gene encodes CDR1 LGHDT and CDR2 YNNKEL (reference sequence). The CDR3 loop spans 13 amino acids.

The CDR3 spells CASFQVTNYGYTF. The CDR3, as DNA: TGTGCCAGCTTCCAGGTTACTAACTATGGCTACACCTTC. The chain couples TRBV6-5 to TRBJ1-2; no clear D gene. This CDR3 is built from 13 residues. The ends were cut back, 8 bases at V and 0 bases at J, with 10 bases in the middle. Germline V gene data show CDR1 as MNHEY and CDR2 as SVGAGI.